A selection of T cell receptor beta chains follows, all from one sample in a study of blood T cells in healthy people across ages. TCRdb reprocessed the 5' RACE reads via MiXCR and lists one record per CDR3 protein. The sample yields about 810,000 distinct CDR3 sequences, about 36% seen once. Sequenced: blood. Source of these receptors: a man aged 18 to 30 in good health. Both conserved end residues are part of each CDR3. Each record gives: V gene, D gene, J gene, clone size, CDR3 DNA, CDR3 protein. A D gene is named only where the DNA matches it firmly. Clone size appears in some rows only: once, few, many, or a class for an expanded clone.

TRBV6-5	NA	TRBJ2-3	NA	TGTGCCAGCAGTTACTCCACGACCCCAGCCAGGGGCACAGATACGCAGTATTTT	CASSYSTTPARGTDTQYF
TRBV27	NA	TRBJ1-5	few	TGTGCCAGCATTCTACTCAACGGGACCCCTACGGTTCCCCAGCATTTT	CASILLNGTPTVPQHF
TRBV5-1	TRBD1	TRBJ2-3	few	TGCGCCAGCAGCTTGAGCCCGGACAGGGTGATAAAGATGGACACAGATACGCAGTATTTT	CASSLSPDRVIKMDTDTQYF
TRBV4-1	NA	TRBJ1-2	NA	TGCGCCAGCAGGCCCGGTGGGGGCGACTATGGCTACACCTTC	CASRPGGGDYGYTF
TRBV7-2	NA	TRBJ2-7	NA	TGTGCCAGCAGCTTAGGGTTGCTTTGCGAGCAGTACTTC	CASSLGLLCEQYF
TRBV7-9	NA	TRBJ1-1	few	TGTGCCAGCAGCTTAGGTCCGGTTACGAACACTGAAGCTTTCTTT	CASSLGPVTNTEAFF
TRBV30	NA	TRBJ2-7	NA	TGTGCCTGGAGTGTACTGTTAGTAGTCAACGAGCAGTACTTC	CAWSVLLVVNEQYF
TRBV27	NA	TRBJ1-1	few	TGTGCCAGCAGTTACCGGGGCTTTAACACTGAAGCTTTCTTT	CASSYRGFNTEAFF
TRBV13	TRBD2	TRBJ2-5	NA	TGTGCCAGCAGCTCTTCGCGGCGGGGGTTCCAAGAGACCCAGTACTTC	CASSSSRRGFQETQYF
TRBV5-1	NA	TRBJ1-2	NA	TGCGCCAGCAGCTTGAGCAGGGGATCTTCTGGCTACACCTTC	CASSLSRGSSGYTF
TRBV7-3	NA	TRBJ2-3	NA	TGTGCCAGCAGCCTACCTGACGGGGCAGATACGCAGTATTTT	CASSLPDGADTQYF
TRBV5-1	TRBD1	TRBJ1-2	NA	TGCGCCAGCAGGACTTGGACAGGCAGTGACTATGGCTACACCTTC	CASRTWTGSDYGYTF
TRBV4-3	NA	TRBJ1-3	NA	TGCGCCAGCAGCCAAGATCTCCCCAGGCACTCTGGAAACACCATATATTTT	CASSQDLPRHSGNTIYF
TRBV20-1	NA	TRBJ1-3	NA	TGCAGTGCTGGATCTAACCGCGTTTCTGGAAACACCATATATTTT	CSAGSNRVSGNTIYF
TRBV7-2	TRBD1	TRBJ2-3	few	TGTGCCAGCAGCAGTGCCGGGACAGTCTACGATACGCAGTATTTT	CASSSAGTVYDTQYF
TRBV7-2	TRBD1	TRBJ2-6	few	TGTGCCAGCAGGACAGGGGGTAAAGTCTCTGGGGCCAACGTCCTGACTTTC	CASRTGGKVSGANVLTF
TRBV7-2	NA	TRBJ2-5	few	TGTGCCAGCAGCTTAGCTTCAGGGGCAGCTGGAGAGGCCCAGTACTTC	CASSLASGAAGEAQYF
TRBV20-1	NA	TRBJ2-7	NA	TGCAGTGCTAAATCTGGGAAAAATTTGGCCGAGCAGTACTTC	CSAKSGKNLAEQYF
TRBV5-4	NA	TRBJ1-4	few	TGTGCCAGCAGCTTTAGGGTGGAAGATAGAAGTGAAAAACTGTTTTTT	CASSFRVEDRSEKLFF
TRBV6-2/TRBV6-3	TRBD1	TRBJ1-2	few	TGTGCCAGCAGGACAGGGCTGAATGGCTACACCTTC	CASRTGLNGYTF
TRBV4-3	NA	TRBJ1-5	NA	TGCGCCAGCAGCCAAGATCGCCAGGGGTATCAGCCCCAGCATTTT	CASSQDRQGYQPQHF
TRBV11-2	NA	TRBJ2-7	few	TGTGCCAGCAGCTCCAACGGACCCTACGAGCAGTACTTC	CASSSNGPYEQYF
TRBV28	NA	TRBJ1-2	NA	TGTGCCAGCAGTGCACCCGGGACGTCGTATCGTGGCTACACCTTC	CASSAPGTSYRGYTF
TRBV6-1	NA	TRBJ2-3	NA	TGTGCCAGCGGCGTTATGGCAGGGGTCGGCACAGATACGCAGTATTTT	CASGVMAGVGTDTQYF
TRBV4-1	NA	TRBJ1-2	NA	TGCGCCAGCAGCCTCCGGGTGGGCGGCTATGGCTACACCTTC	CASSLRVGGYGYTF
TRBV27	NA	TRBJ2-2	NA	TGTGCCAGCAATTTAATCTGGGACTCCATGAACACCGGGGAGCTGTTTTTT	CASNLIWDSMNTGELFF
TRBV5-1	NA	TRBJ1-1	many	TGCGCCAGCAGCTGGCGGGGCACTGAAGCTTTCTTT	CASSWRGTEAFF
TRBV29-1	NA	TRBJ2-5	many	TGCAGCGTTGACAGAAACCAAGAGACCCAGTACTTC	CSVDRNQETQYF
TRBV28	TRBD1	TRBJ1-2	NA	TGTGCCACTTCACCAGGGGGTGGCTACACCTTC	CATSPGGGYTF
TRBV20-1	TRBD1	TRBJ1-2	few	TGCAGTGCTAGCACACCGGGACAGGGTCACTATGGCTACACCTTC	CSASTPGQGHYGYTF
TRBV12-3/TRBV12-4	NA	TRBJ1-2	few	TGTGCCAGCAGTTTTCAGGGTGGTGGTGGCTACACCTTC	CASSFQGGGGYTF
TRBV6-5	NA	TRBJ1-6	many	TGTGCCAGCAGTTACAGAGTAGGGTATAATTCACCCCTCCACTTT	CASSYRVGYNSPLHF
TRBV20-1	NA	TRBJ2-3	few	TGCAGTGCTAGAGGGCCCCCTCAGGGGAACACCACTAGCACAGATACGCAGTATTTT	CSARGPPQGNTTSTDTQYF
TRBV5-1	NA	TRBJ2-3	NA	TGCGCCAGCAGTACGGACACCGACACAGATACGCAGTATTTT	CASSTDTDTDTQYF
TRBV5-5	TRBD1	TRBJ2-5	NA	TGTGCCAGCAGCTCGGGACAGTTCCAAGAGACCCTGTACTTC	CASSSGQFQETLYF
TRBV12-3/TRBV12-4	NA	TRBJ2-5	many	TGTGCCAGCAGCTTTACCCACATGGAACAAGAGACCCAGTACTTC	CASSFTHMEQETQYF
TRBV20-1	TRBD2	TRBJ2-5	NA	TGCAGTACTAAGAAGGGACTAGCGGTGGATTCGGGGACCCAGTACTTC	CSTKKGLAVDSGTQYF
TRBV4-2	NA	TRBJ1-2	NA	TGTGCCAGCAGCCAAGTGGACGCAGACATGTACTATGGCTACACCTTC	CASSQVDADMYYGYTF
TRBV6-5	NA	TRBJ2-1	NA	TGTGCCAGCAGCCCCACATACAGGGAAAATGAGCAGTTCTTC	CASSPTYRENEQFF